This is a list of T cell receptor beta chains from one sample in a study of shared clonotypes between healthy human individuals. Clones were sequenced by immunoSEQ multiplex PCR, and TCRdb holds only the in-frame ones, with some missing. The repertoire holds about 2.3 million clones, with approximately 93% as singletons. The material sequenced was naive CD4+ T cells from PBMCs. These TCRs come from a man aged 18 to 29 in good health. Some clones in this sample may be carry-over from other donors' samples. The CDR3 runs from the conserved cysteine through the conserved F or W. The D gene is left open where the match is weak. A clone size is listed for some rows: how often the clone was seen (once, few, many), or a class if it is expanded.

clone size,D gene,J gene,V gene,CDR3 DNA,CDR3 protein
-,-,TRBJ1-1,TRBV5-1,TGCGCCAGCAGCCAAATTACAGGGCGGGGGAGAGCGGACACTGAAGCTTTCTTT,CASSQITGRGRADTEAFF
-,-,TRBJ1-3,TRBV30,TGTGCCTGGAGTGACTCTGGAAACACCATATATTTT,CAWSDSGNTIYF
-,TRBD2,TRBJ2-5,TRBV19,TGTGCCAGTAGTATAGGCCCTCTAAGGCTAGCGGGAGGAGGGACCCAGTACTTC,CASSIGPLRLAGGGTQYF
-,-,TRBJ2-3,TRBV4-1,TGCGCCAGCAGACCCGGTATTAGCACAGATACGCAGTATTTT,CASRPGISTDTQYF
-,-,TRBJ1-3,TRBV2,TGTGCCAGCACCCCTTCATCTGGAAACACCATATATTTT,CASTPSSGNTIYF
-,TRBD1,TRBJ2-2,TRBV29-1,TGCAGCGTGGACGGGGACAGGGGGTGGAACACCGGGGAGCTGTTTTTT,CSVDGDRGWNTGELFF
-,TRBD1,TRBJ1-2,TRBV2,TGTGCCAGCAGTCTACAGGGGGACTATGGCTACACCTTC,CASSLQGDYGYTF
-,TRBD1,TRBJ1-2,TRBV11-2,TGTGCCAGCAGCCAATCGACAGGGGCTGGTGGCTACACCTTC,CASSQSTGAGGYTF
few,TRBD1,TRBJ2-5,TRBV5-1,TGCGCCAGCAGCGGGACAGACCAAGAGACCCAGTACTTC,CASSGTDQETQYF
-,TRBD2,TRBJ2-1,TRBV5-4,TGTGCCAGCAGCTTGGAGCCGACTAGCGGGATATACAATGAGCAGTTCTTC,CASSLEPTSGIYNEQFF
-,-,TRBJ1-1,TRBV7-9,TGTGCCAGCAGCTACCAGGACACTGAAGCTTTCTTT,CASSYQDTEAFF
-,-,TRBJ2-5,TRBV30,TGTGCCTGGAGTGTGTCCACGTACCAAGAGACCCAATACTTC,CAWSVSTYQETQYF
-,TRBD2,TRBJ2-5,TRBV15,TGTGCCACCAGCAGAGACGGGACTAGCGGGAGGACCCAGTACTTC,CATSRDGTSGRTQYF
-,-,TRBJ2-4,TRBV19,TGTGCCAGTAGTTCCCAGGGAGCTTCGTTGGTCTCGGCCAAAAACATTCAGTACTTC,CASSSQGASLVSAKNIQYF
-,-,TRBJ2-7,TRBV28,TGTGCCAGCAGTTTATGGAGCTACGAGCAGTACTTC,CASSLWSYEQYF
-,-,TRBJ1-2,TRBV6-5,TGTGCCAGCAGTTACTCGGGCAGCCAAATGGGAGGCTACACCTTC,CASSYSGSQMGGYTF
-,TRBD2,TRBJ2-2,TRBV7-3,TGTGCCAGCAGCCGGACTAGCGCGACAGGGGAGCTGTTTTTT,CASSRTSATGELFF
-,TRBD1,TRBJ1-1,TRBV7-3,TGTGCCAGCAGCTTACTTCCGGGACAGGGAGAAGCTTTCTTT,CASSLLPGQGEAFF
-,TRBD1,TRBJ2-2,TRBV19,TGTGCCAGTACTACAGGGGGCTATAACGGGGAGCTGTTTTTT,CASTTGGYNGELFF